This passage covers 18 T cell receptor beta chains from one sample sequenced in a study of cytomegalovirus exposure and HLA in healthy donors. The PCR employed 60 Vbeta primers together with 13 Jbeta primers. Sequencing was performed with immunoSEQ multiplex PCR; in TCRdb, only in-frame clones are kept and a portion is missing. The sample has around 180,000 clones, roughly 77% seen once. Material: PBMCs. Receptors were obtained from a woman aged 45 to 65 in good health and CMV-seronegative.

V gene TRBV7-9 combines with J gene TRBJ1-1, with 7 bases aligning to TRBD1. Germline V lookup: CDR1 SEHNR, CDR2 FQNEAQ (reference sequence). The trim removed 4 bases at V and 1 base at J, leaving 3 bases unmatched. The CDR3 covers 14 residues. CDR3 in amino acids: CASSSGTENTEAFF. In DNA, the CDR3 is TGTGCCAGCAGCTCAGGGACAGAGAACACTGAAGCTTTCTTT.

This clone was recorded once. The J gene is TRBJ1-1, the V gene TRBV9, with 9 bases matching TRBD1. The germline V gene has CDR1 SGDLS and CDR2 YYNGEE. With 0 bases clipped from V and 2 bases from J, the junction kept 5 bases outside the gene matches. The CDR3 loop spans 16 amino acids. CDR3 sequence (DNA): TGTGCCAGCAGCGTAGGGGCGGGACAGGGAAACACTGAAGCTTTCTTT. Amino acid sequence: CASSVGAGQGNTEAFF.

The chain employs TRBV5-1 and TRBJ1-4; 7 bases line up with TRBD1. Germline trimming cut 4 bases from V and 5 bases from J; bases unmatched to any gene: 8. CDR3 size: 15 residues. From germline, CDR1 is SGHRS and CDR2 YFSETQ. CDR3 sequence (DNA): TGCGCCAGCAGCCCACTCAGGGGGGAAAATGAAAAACTGTTTTTT. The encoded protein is CASSPLRGENEKLFF.

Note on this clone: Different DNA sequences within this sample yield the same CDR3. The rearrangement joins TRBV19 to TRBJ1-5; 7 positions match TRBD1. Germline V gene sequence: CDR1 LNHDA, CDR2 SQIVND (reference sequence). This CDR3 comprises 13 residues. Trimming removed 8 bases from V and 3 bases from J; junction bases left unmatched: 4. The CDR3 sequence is CASADRVNQPQHF. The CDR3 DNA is TGTGCCAGTGCCGACAGGGTCAATCAGCCCCAGCATTTT.

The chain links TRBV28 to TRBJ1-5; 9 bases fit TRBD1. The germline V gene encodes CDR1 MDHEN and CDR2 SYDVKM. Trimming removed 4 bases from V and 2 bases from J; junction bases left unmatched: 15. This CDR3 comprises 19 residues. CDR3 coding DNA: TGTGCCAGCAGTTCCTGGGACAGGGTAATTGGGTCCGGCAATCAGCCCCAGCATTTT. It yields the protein CASSSWDRVIGSGNQPQHF. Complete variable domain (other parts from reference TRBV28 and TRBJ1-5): DVKVTQSSRYLVKRTGEKVFLECVQDMDHENMFWYRQDPGLGLRLIYFSYDVKMKEKGDIPEGYSVSREKKERFSLILESASTNQTSMYLCASSSWDRVIGSGNQPQHFGDGTRLSIL.

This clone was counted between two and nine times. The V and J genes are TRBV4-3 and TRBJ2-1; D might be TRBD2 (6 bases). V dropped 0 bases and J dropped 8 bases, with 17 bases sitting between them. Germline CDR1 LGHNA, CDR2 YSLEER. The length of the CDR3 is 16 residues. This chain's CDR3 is CASSQETGGIMYEQFF. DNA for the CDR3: TGCGCCAGCAGCCAAGAGACGGGCGGGATTATGTATGAGCAGTTCTTC.

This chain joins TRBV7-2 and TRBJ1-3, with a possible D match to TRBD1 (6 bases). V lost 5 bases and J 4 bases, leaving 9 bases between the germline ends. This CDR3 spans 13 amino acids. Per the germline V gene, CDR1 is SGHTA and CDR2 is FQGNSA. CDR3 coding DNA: TGTGCCAGCAGCCCGGGACACGGAAACACCATATATTTT. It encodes CASSPGHGNTIYF.

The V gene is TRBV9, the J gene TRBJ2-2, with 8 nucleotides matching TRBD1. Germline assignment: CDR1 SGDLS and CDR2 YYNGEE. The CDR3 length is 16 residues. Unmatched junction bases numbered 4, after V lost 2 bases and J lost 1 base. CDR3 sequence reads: CASSVRTGWNTGELFF. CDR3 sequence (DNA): TGTGCCAGCAGCGTCCGGACAGGGTGGAACACCGGGGAGCTGTTTTTT.

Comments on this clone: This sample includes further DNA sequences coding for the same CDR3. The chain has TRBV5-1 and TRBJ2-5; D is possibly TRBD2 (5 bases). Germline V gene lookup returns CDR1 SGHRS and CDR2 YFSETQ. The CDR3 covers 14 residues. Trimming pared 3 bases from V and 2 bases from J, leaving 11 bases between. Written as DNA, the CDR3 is TGCGCCAGCAGCTCAGGACTGTTTCAAGAGACCCAGTACTTC. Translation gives CASSSGLFQETQYF.

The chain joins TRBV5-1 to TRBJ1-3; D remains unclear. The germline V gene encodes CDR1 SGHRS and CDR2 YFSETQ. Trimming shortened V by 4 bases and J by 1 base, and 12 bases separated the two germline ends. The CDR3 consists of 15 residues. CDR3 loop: CASSPNRGSGNTIYF. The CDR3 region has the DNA TGCGCCAGCAGCCCAAACCGGGGATCTGGAAACACCATATATTTT.

The DNA of the CDR3 is TGTGCCATTAGTCTGGGACAGGGGGGCCACAATGAGCAGTTCTTC. Translating gives CAISLGQGGHNEQFF. This chain links TRBV10-3 with TRBJ2-1; the match to TRBD1 covers 11 bases. CDR1 and CDR2 from the germline V gene are ENHRY and SYGVKD. There are 15 residues in the CDR3. The ends lost 9 bases at V and 5 bases at J; junction bases unmatched: 9.

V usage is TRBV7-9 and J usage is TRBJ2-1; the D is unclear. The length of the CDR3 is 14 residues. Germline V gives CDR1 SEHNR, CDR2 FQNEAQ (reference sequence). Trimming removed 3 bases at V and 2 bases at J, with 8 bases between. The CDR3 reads CASSFSSTYNEQFF. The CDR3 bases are TGTGCCAGCAGCTTTAGTAGCACCTACAATGAGCAGTTCTTC.

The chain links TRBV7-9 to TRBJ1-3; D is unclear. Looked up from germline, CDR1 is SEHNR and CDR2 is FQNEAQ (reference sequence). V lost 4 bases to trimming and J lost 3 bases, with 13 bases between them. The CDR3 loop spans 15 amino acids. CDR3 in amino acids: CASSSQAGRGNTIYF. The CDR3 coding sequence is TGTGCCAGCAGCTCCCAGGCAGGTCGTGGAAACACCATATATTTT.

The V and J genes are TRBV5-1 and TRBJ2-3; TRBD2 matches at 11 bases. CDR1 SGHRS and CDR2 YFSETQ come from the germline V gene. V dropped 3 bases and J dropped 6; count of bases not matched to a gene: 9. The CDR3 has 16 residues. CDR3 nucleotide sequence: TGCGCCAGCAGCTCCCTAGCGGGGGGCCTTGCGGATACGCAGTATTTT. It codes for CASSSLAGGLADTQYF.

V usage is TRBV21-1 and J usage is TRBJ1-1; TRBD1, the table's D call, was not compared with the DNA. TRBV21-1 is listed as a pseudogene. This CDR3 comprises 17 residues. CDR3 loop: CASSKPPGTGGNTEAFF. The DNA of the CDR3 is TGTGCCAGCAGCAAACCCCCCGGGACAGGGGGAAACACTGAAGCTTTCTTT.

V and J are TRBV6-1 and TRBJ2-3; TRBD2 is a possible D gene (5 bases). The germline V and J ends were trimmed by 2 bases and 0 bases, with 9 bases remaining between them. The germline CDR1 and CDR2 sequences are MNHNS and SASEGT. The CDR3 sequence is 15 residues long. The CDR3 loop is CASSERPGSTDTQYF. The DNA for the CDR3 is TGTGCCAGCAGTGAAAGGCCGGGGAGCACAGATACGCAGTATTTT.

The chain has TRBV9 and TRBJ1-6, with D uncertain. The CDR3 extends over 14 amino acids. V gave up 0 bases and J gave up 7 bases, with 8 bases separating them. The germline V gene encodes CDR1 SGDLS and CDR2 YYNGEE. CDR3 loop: CASSVVGSNSPLHF. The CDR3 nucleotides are TGTGCCAGCAGCGTAGTCGGGTCAAATTCACCCCTCCACTTT.

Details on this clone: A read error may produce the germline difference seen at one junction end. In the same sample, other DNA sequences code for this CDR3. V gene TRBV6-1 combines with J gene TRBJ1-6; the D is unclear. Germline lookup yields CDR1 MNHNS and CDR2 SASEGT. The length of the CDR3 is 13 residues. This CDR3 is CASSEVKNSPLHF. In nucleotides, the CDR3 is TGCGCCAGCAGTGAAGTCAAAAATTCACCCCTCCACTTT.